The 30 T cell receptor beta chains reported below all come from one sample, sequenced in a study of blood T cell repertoires in COVID-19 (dated by TCRdb to the early 2020s). Libraries were constructed by the immunoSEQ multiplex PCR assay. TCRdb's version of the immuneACCESS table is confined to in-frame rearrangements and falls short of the full clone set. An unresolved V gene accounts for under half of the shortfall where checked; the remainder is of unknown origin. The table for this sample lists around 260,000 clones; approximately 88% of them were counted only once. Roughly 10% of the sample is in the top ten clones. Specimen: peripheral blood. The receptors originated from a woman between 65 and 79 years old with COVID-19, enrolled during active disease.

The J gene is TRBJ1-1, the V gene TRBV2; D remains ambiguous. This CDR3 has 14 residues. Trimming took off 7 bases at V and 4 bases at J, with 16 bases between the two ends. The V gene's germline CDR1 is SNHLY and CDR2 FYNNEI. Written as DNA, the CDR3 is TGTGCCAGCACCCCAATAAGACTGCCCACTGAAGCTTTCTTT. Residues: CASTPIRLPTEAFF.

This CDR3 reads CASTESPNYGYTF. The CDR3 nucleotides read TGTGCCAGTACGGAGTCTCCTAACTATGGCTACACCTTC. The V and J genes are TRBV19 and TRBJ1-2, with no clear D. This CDR3 has 13 amino acids. Germline CDR1 is LNHDA and CDR2 is SQIVND (reference sequence). V dropped 7 bases and J dropped 0 bases, with 9 bases sitting between them.

J is TRBJ1-4 and V is TRBV3-1 (or the pseudogene TRBV3-2); no reliable D call. Germline V gives CDR1 LGHDT, CDR2 YNNKEL (reference sequence). Trimming took off 1 base at V and 0 bases at J, with 6 bases between the two ends. There are 15 residues in the CDR3. The CDR3 DNA is TGTGCCAGCAGCCAAGTCAGATCAACTAATGAAAAACTGTTTTTT. Amino acid sequence: CASSQVRSTNEKLFF.

V and J are TRBV6-5 and TRBJ1-3; D not resolved. The CDR3 runs to 14 residues. CDR1 MNHEY and CDR2 SVGAGI come from the germline V gene. The V and J ends lost 0 bases and 8 bases respectively, with 11 bases between them. CDR3 sequence: CASSYSGQFDTIYF. CDR3 nucleotides: TGTGCCAGCAGTTACTCGGGCCAGTTTGACACCATATATTTT.

This rearrangement joins TRBV18 to TRBJ1-1, with 9 bases lining up with TRBD1. After removal of 5 bases from V and 0 bases from J, the junction contained 4 bases not matched to a gene. CDR3 size: 15 residues. Germline loops: CDR1 KGHSH, CDR2 LQKENI. CDR3 DNA: TGTGCCAGCTCATCCCGGGACAGGGTGAACACTGAAGCTTTCTTT. Its translation: CASSSRDRVNTEAFF.

This clone appeared once. The chain joins TRBV6-6 to TRBJ2-3; D might be TRBD1 (6 bases). This CDR3 is built from 14 residues. Trimming shortened V by 10 bases and J by 1 base, and 15 bases separated the two germline ends. Germline V gene lookup returns CDR1 MNHNY and CDR2 SVGAGI (reference sequence). The CDR3 region is CAIRPQGRTDTQYF. In nucleotides, the CDR3 is TGTGCCATCAGACCTCAGGGGCGCACAGATACGCAGTATTTT.

This clone was counted between two and nine times. V gene TRBV2 combines with J gene TRBJ2-7; the match to TRBD2 covers 10 bases. Germline assignment: CDR1 SNHLY and CDR2 FYNNEI. V shed 6 bases, J shed 3 bases, and the junction held 8 bases outside the gene matches. This CDR3 region has 15 residues. In DNA, the CDR3 is TGTGCCAGCAGGCCGCGTGGGACTAGCGTCTACGAGCAGTACTTC. Amino acids: CASRPRGTSVYEQYF.

This clone was counted once. This chain joins TRBV3-1 (or the pseudogene TRBV3-2) and TRBJ1-6; D not certain. This CDR3 is 14 amino acids long. CDR1 and CDR2 from the germline V gene are LGHDT and YNNKEL (reference sequence). Trimming left V 4 bases short and J 10 bases short, with 14 bases between. The CDR3: CASSLTSGSSPLHF. CDR3 sequence (DNA): TGTGCCAGCAGCCTCACATCGGGGAGCTCACCCCTCCACTTT.

The chain couples TRBV29-1 to TRBJ1-1; D not resolved. The CDR3 is 12 amino acids. Germline V gene data show CDR1 as SQVTM and CDR2 as ANQGSEA. Trimming cost V 7 bases and J 1 base, with 10 bases left between them. The CDR3 DNA sequence: TGCAGCGCCCGGTCGGGGAACACTGAAGCTTTCTTT. Translated: CSARSGNTEAFF.

The chain joins TRBV10-3 to TRBJ2-7, with D perhaps TRBD1 (7 bases). Germline CDR1 ENHRY, CDR2 SYGVKD. V lost 0 bases to trimming and J lost 2 bases, with 17 bases between them. CDR3 size: 17 residues. The DNA for the CDR3 is TGTGCCATCAGTGAGTCGAAGGGAGGACAGGCAACCTACGAGCAGTACTTC. It encodes CAISESKGGQATYEQYF.

The rearrangement uses TRBV9 and TRBJ2-7, with 9 bases matching TRBD2. Germline V gene data show CDR1 as SGDLS and CDR2 as YYNGEE. J gave up 5 bases and V 4 bases, and 10 bases lay outside the gene matches. The CDR3 length is 15 residues. CDR3 loop: CASSTLAGEPNEQYF. The CDR3 region has the DNA TGTGCCAGCAGCACCTTAGCGGGAGAACCGAACGAGCAGTACTTC.

This clone was counted between two and nine times. A junction boundary mismatches the germline segment, possibly from a read error. This sequence joins TRBV7-7 and TRBJ2-7, with D possibly being TRBD2 (5 bases). The length of the CDR3 is 13 residues. CDR1 SSHAT and CDR2 FNYEAQ come from the germline V gene (reference sequence). Written as DNA, the CDR3 is TGTGCTAGCAGCACCGAACGGGGTGGTGAGCAGTACTTC. The encoded protein is CASSTERGGEQYF.

This chain uses TRBV29-1 with TRBJ2-7, with a weak D call TRBD1 (5 bases). Germline V gives CDR1 SQVTM, CDR2 ANQGSEA. This CDR3 is built from 13 residues. Deletions cut 2 bases from V and 0 bases from J, with 8 bases between. Here the CDR3 reads CSVEKDNSYEQYF. CDR3 nucleotides: TGCAGCGTTGAAAAGGACAACTCCTACGAGCAGTACTTC.

J is TRBJ2-5 and V is TRBV18; 7 positions match TRBD1. Trimming removed 10 bases from V and 6 bases from J; junction bases left unmatched: 8. Germline V gene sequence: CDR1 KGHSH, CDR2 LQKENI. The CDR3 runs 12 residues. CDR3 amino acids: CATRGGRKTQYF. CDR3 bases: TGTGCCACCCGAGGGGGCAGAAAGACCCAGTACTTC.

Regarding this clone: Other nucleotide sequences from this sample produce the same CDR3. The V and J genes are TRBV7-2 and TRBJ1-1, with 7 positions matching TRBD1. CDR1 SGHTA and CDR2 FQGNSA come from the germline V gene. V shed 2 bases and J 2 bases; nucleotides not matched to a gene: 2. This CDR3 is 14 amino acids long. The CDR3 nucleotides are TGTGCCAGCAGCTTACAGGGGGGAAACACTGAAGCTTTCTTT. This sequence encodes CASSLQGGNTEAFF. Looking up the rest from reference TRBV7-2 and TRBJ1-1 gives the full variable domain: GAGVSQSPSNKVTEKGKDVELRCDPISGHTALYWYRQSLGQGLEFLIYFQGNSAPDKSGLPSDRFSAERTGGSVSTLTIQRTQQEDSAVYLCASSLQGGNTEAFFGQGTRLTVV.

The V call is TRBV5-1, the J call TRBJ2-7, with 8 bases identical to TRBD1. There are 16 residues in the CDR3. J was trimmed by 0 bases and V by 5 bases; bases with no gene match: 10. CDR1 and CDR2 (germline): SGHRS, YFSETQ. The DNA for the CDR3 is TGCGCCAGCAGTTTTGGACAGGGAGGAATCTCCTACGAGCAGTACTTC. Amino acids: CASSFGQGGISYEQYF.

This chain connects TRBV6-1 to TRBJ1-3; 8 positions match TRBD1. Germline CDR1 and CDR2: MNHNS and SASEGT. V gave up 1 base and J gave up 7 bases; unmatched junction bases: 6. The CDR3 has 15 amino acids. The CDR3 reads CASSEGAGDRNTIYF. DNA of the CDR3: TGTGCCAGCAGTGAAGGGGCAGGGGACAGGAACACCATATATTTT.

This clone was seen once. This chain links TRBV6-6 with TRBJ2-1, with no clear D. This CDR3 has 14 residues. The germline gives CDR1 MNHNY, CDR2 SVGAGI (reference sequence). Trimming took 6 bases from V and 2 from J, leaving 11 bases between them. The CDR3 DNA sequence: TGTGCCAGCAGCCCGGCGGATACCTACAATGAGCAGTTCTTC. This sequence encodes CASSPADTYNEQFF.

The rearrangement links TRBV6-5 to TRBJ1-6; no firm D call. Germline V lookup: CDR1 MNHEY, CDR2 SVGAGI. V lost 6 bases and J 7 bases, leaving 7 bases between the germline ends. The CDR3 extends over 12 amino acids. The CDR3 DNA sequence: TGTGCCAGCAGCTTTCTAAATTCACCCCTCCACTTT. Residues: CASSFLNSPLHF.

The J gene is TRBJ1-1, the V gene TRBV9; 8 bases map to TRBD1. Trimming cost V 0 bases and J 4 bases; bases outside gene matches: 17. The CDR3 has 19 residues. Germline V gene sequence: CDR1 SGDLS, CDR2 YYNGEE. CDR3 sequence: CASSVGIGAGGKGGTEAFF. CDR3 nucleotides: TGTGCCAGCAGCGTAGGAATTGGGGCAGGGGGCAAGGGGGGCACTGAAGCTTTCTTT.

The V call is TRBV11-3, the J call TRBJ2-7; D may be TRBD2 (5 bases). The CDR3 length is 14 residues. From germline, CDR1 is SGHNT and CDR2 YENEEA. V dropped 5 bases and J dropped 2 bases, with 13 bases sitting between them. In DNA, the CDR3 is TGTGCCAGCAGCAACGGACGGAGGACCTACGAGCAGTACTTC. It specifies CASSNGRRTYEQYF.

The chain joins TRBV28 to TRBJ2-1, with 11 bases matching TRBD1. CDR1 and CDR2 from the germline V gene are MDHEN and SYDVKM. The CDR3 has 13 residues. Trimming at V came to 7 bases and at J to 9 bases, leaving 5 bases not matched to a gene. This CDR3 reads CASTRTGGREQFF. The CDR3 DNA reads as TGTGCCAGCACCCGGACAGGGGGCCGTGAGCAGTTCTTC.

Details on this clone: Other nucleotide sequences in the sample specify the same CDR3. V usage is TRBV28 and J usage is TRBJ1-2; D unclear. Germline CDR1 MDHEN, CDR2 SYDVKM. The V gene lost 3 bases and the J gene lost 4 bases, with 6 bases spanning the gap. The CDR3 consists of 12 residues. CDR3 in amino acids: CASSLDSYGYTF. The DNA of the CDR3 is TGTGCCAGCAGTTTGGACTCCTATGGCTACACCTTC.

The V gene is TRBV9, the J gene TRBJ1-1; perhaps TRBD1 as D (5 bases). Germline V gene lookup returns CDR1 SGDLS and CDR2 YYNGEE. Trimming removed 0 bases at V and 5 bases at J, with 14 bases between. This CDR3 is 15 amino acids long. CDR3 nucleotides: TGTGCCAGCAGCGTAGTTGGCAGGGTAGGTACTGAAGCTTTCTTT. As protein: CASSVVGRVGTEAFF. Full variable domain (missing parts from reference TRBV9 and TRBJ1-1): DSGVTQTPKHLITATGQRVTLRCSPRSGDLSVYWYQQSLDQGLQFLIQYYNGEERAKGNILERFSAQQFPDLHSELNLSSLELGDSALYFCASSVVGRVGTEAFFGQGTRLTVV.

V usage is TRBV9 and J usage is TRBJ2-1; 9 nucleotides align to TRBD2. Unmatched junction bases numbered 6, after V lost 3 bases and J lost 5 bases. The CDR3 covers 15 residues. Germline CDR1 reads SGDLS; CDR2 reads YYNGEE. In DNA, the CDR3 is TGTGCCAGCAGCGCGACTAGCGGTCCTCACAATGAGCAGTTCTTC. Translated, it gives CASSATSGPHNEQFF.

The genes are TRBV28 and TRBJ2-3, with 9 bases lining up with TRBD1. The CDR3 consists of 15 residues. Per germline, CDR1 MDHEN and CDR2 SYDVKM. The V and J ends lost 6 bases and 0 bases, in that order; junction bases with no gene match: 4. Here the CDR3 reads CASRGGTGSTDTQYF. The CDR3, as DNA: TGTGCCAGCAGAGGAGGGACAGGGAGCACAGATACGCAGTATTTT.

The rearrangement uses TRBV19 and TRBJ2-5; TRBD1 matches 11 bases. The J segment lost 5 bases and the V segment lost 1 base, leaving 3 bases of the junction unmatched. CDR3 length: 15 amino acids. Germline V gene lookup returns CDR1 LNHDA and CDR2 SQIVND (reference sequence). The CDR3 sequence is CASSIVGQGAETQYF. The CDR3 DNA is TGTGCCAGTAGTATAGTCGGACAGGGGGCGGAGACCCAGTACTTC.

The genes are TRBV5-6 and TRBJ2-1, with D perhaps TRBD1 (5 bases). The ends were cut back, 2 bases at V and 7 bases at J, with 10 bases in the middle. Germline-derived CDR1 and CDR2 are SGHDT and YYEEEE. The CDR3 has 13 amino acids. In DNA, the CDR3 is TGTGCCAGCAGCTTCACAGGAAGGAATGAGCAGTTCTTC. As protein: CASSFTGRNEQFF. The whole variable domain, filled in from reference TRBV5-6 and TRBJ2-1, reads DAGVTQSPTHLIKTRGQQVTLRCSPKSGHDTVSWYQQALGQGPQFIFQYYEEEERQRGNFPDRFSGHQFPNYSSELNVNALLLGDSALYLCASSFTGRNEQFFGPGTRLTVL.

The genes are TRBV7-9 and TRBJ2-2; 7 bases align to TRBD2. Germline CDR1 SEHNR, CDR2 FQNEAQ (reference sequence). The V segment lost 5 bases and the J segment 0 bases; nucleotides outside the gene matches: 3. CDR3 length equals 15 residues. CDR3 sequence (DNA): TGTGCCAGCAGCCCCGGACTAGCGAACACCGGGGAGCTGTTTTTT. It is translated as CASSPGLANTGELFF.

The chain is built from TRBV10-3 and TRBJ2-7; D might be TRBD1 (6 bases). The CDR3 is 12 amino acids. Germline values: CDR1 ENHRY, CDR2 SYGVKD. Trimming pared 6 bases from V and 5 bases from J, leaving 11 bases between. The CDR3 coding sequence is TGTGCCATCAGCCTAACAGGGAACGAGCAGTACTTC. Encoded protein: CAISLTGNEQYF.